This T cell receptor beta chain was captured in a study of blood T cells in healthy people across ages. This clonotype was found once. Antigen specificity is unknown. Broader study findings: Older age coincided with a roughly linear decline in TCR beta diversity per million T cells.

Drawing of peripheral blood yielded about 9.6 milliliters from each donor. A second PCR, run for roughly 7 to 12 cycles, used a sample-barcoded 5' primer plus a J-beta primer mix. A single record per CDR3 protein comes from TCRdb applying MiXCR to the 5' RACE reads. Of around 580,000 distinct CDR3 sequences in the sample, 40% to 55% were seen once. Looked up from germline, CDR1 is LGHNA and CDR2 is YNFKEQ. With 0 bases removed from V and 6 bases from J, the gap between germline ends came to 18 bases. The CDR3 spans 17 residues. This chain connects TRBV4-2 to TRBJ1-5; D perhaps matches TRBD1 (6 bases). The receptor was derived from a man older than 75 in good health. The sequenced sample was blood. Here the CDR3 reads CASSQEGAGRVRQPQHF. The CDR3 DNA is TGTGCCAGCAGCCAAGAGGGGGCGGGTCGGGTGCGTCAGCCCCAGCATTTT.